This passage covers 9 T cell receptor beta chains from one sample sequenced in a study of T cell repertoires in cytomegalovirus infection. From the reads, TCRdb called clonotypes with MiXCR, one entry per CDR3 protein. The sample shows about 260,000 distinct CDR3 sequences, approximately 15% of them seen only once. Sequenced input: PBMCs. The receptors stem from a human donor in good health (CMV status not recorded). Some clones in this sample may be carry-over from other donors' samples.

The chain links TRBV29-1 to TRBJ2-7, with D possibly matching TRBD1 (5 bases). This CDR3 has 14 amino acids. V shed 6 bases and J shed 0 bases, with 15 bases lying between them. Germline CDR1 and CDR2: SQVTM and ANQGSEA. The DNA of the CDR3 is TGCAGCGTGGAACTGGGCACAGGCTCCTACGAGCAGTACTTC. Translating it yields CSVELGTGSYEQYF.

This clonotype has ten or more counts. The chain employs TRBV6-5 and TRBJ2-3; 7 bases are a match to TRBD2. J was trimmed by 0 bases and V by 0 bases; bases with no gene match: 6. Germline CDR1 reads MNHEY; CDR2 reads SVGAGI. The length of the CDR3 is 17 residues. The CDR3 DNA is TGTGCCAGCAGTTACTCAGGAGTAGCGGGTAGCACAGATACGCAGTATTTT. Protein product: CASSYSGVAGSTDTQYF.

This clonotype occurred many times. The chain links TRBV7-8 to TRBJ1-2; 9 bases agree with TRBD1. Germline CDR1 is SGHVS and CDR2 is FQNEAQ. Trimming cost V 0 bases and J 4 bases; bases outside gene matches: 6. The CDR3 has 16 amino acids. Here the CDR3 DNA reads TGTGCCAGCAGCTTAGCAGGGGACAGGGCGAGCTATGGCTACACCTTC. Its translation: CASSLAGDRASYGYTF.

The chain uses TRBV25-1 and TRBJ1-1, with TRBD1 matching 7 bases. The CDR3 loop spans 11 amino acids. Germline assignment: CDR1 MGHDK and CDR2 SYGVNS. The V segment lost 4 bases and the J segment 11 bases; nucleotides outside the gene matches: 4. For the CDR3, the DNA is TGTGCCAGCAGTGCGACAGGGATGGCTTTCTTT. Residues: CASSATGMAFF.

This clonotype came up many times. The chain couples TRBV7-2 to TRBJ2-7; D is tentatively TRBD1 or TRBD2 (6 bases each). In germline, CDR1 is SGHTA, CDR2 FQGNSA. Trimming took off 3 bases at V and 7 bases at J, with 10 bases between the two ends. The CDR3 loop spans 12 amino acids. The CDR3, as DNA: TGTGCCAGCAGCTTTGGAGGGGGGGAGCAGTACTTC. Protein sequence: CASSFGGGEQYF.

This clonotype was found many times. The chain employs TRBV19 and TRBJ2-5; 8 positions agree with TRBD1. V lost 8 bases to trimming and J lost 3 bases; unmatched junction nucleotides: 5. There are 13 residues in the CDR3. Germline V lookup: CDR1 LNHDA, CDR2 SQIVND (reference sequence). The CDR3 nucleotides are TGTGCCAGTCGAAAGACAGGGGAAGAGACCCAGTACTTC. Residues: CASRKTGEETQYF.

CDR3 bases: TGCAGCGTAGAATCGACCGGGACAGACTTAGATACGCAGTATTTT. Translating it yields CSVESTGTDLDTQYF. The chain combines TRBV29-1 with TRBJ2-3; the match to TRBD1 covers 7 bases. The junction had 14 bases not matched to a gene; V was cut back by 6 bases and J by 5 bases. This CDR3 spans 15 amino acids. Germline V gene lookup returns CDR1 SQVTM and CDR2 ANQGSEA.

This clonotype was seen a few times. This chain links TRBV29-1 with TRBJ2-1; D is possibly TRBD1 or TRBD2 (5 bases each). Trimming took 7 bases from V and 5 from J, leaving 18 bases between them. The CDR3 extends over 14 amino acids. The germline V gene encodes CDR1 SQVTM and CDR2 ANQGSEA. The CDR3 nucleotides are TGCAGCGCGGGAACAGGTGCCCTCCACAATGAGCAGTTCTTC. It encodes CSAGTGALHNEQFF.

Ten or more counts support this clonotype. The chain carries TRBV6-2 or TRBV6-3 and TRBJ2-1; 13 bases match TRBD2. Germline trimming cut 5 bases from V and 8 bases from J; bases unmatched to any gene: 6. Germline V gene sequence: CDR1 MNHEY, CDR2 SVGEGT. CDR3 length: 15 residues. CDR3 amino acids: CASSLGLAGNYEQFF. Here the CDR3 DNA reads TGTGCCAGCAGTCTGGGACTAGCGGGGAACTATGAGCAGTTCTTC.